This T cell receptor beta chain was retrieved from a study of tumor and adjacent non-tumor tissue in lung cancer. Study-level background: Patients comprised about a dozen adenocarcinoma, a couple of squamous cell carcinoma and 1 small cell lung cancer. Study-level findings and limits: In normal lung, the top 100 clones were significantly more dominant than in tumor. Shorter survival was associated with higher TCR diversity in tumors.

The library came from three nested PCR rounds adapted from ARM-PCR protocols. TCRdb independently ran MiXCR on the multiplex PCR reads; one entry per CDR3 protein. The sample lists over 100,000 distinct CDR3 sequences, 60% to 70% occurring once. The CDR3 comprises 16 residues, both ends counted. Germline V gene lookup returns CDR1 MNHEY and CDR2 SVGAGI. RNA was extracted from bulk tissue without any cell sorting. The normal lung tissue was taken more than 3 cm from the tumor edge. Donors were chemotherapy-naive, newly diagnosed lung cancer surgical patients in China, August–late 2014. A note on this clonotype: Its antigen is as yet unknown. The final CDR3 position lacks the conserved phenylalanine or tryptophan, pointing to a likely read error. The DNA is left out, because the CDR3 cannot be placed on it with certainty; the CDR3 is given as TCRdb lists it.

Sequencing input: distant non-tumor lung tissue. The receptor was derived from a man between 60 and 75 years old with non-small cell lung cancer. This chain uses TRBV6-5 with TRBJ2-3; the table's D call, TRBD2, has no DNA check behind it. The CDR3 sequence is CASSYSGERYTDTQYS.